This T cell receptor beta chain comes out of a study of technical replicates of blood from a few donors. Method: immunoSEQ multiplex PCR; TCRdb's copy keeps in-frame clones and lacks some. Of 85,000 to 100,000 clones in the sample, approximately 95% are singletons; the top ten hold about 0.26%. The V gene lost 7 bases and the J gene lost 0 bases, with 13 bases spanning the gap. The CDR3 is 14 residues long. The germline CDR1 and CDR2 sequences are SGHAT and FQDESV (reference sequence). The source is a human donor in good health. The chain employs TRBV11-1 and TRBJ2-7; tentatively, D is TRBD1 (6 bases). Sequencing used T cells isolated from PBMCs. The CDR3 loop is CASTVTGSSYEQYF. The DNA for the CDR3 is TGTGCCAGCACAGTGACAGGTAGCTCCTACGAGCAGTACTTC.